The entry below gives a single TCR beta chain sequence along with its context. The data are from a study of CD8 T cells in Susac syndrome. Random hexamers were used to reverse transcribe the RNA input (about 0.5 to 1 ug). Using its own MiXCR run on the immunoSEQ multiplex PCR reads, TCRdb lists one record per CDR3 protein. Altogether about 90,000 distinct CDR3 sequences are present, approximately 92% being singletons, with the ten largest covering less than 0.35%. The CDR3 sequence is 15 residues long. Germline V gives CDR1 SNHLY, CDR2 FYNNEI. Unmatched junction bases numbered 9, after V lost 6 bases and J lost 5 bases.

The TCR originated in a human donor in good health. The chain uses TRBV2 and TRBJ2-7; TRBD2 matches 11 bases. The sequenced material came from CD8+ T cells from PBMCs. CDR3 bases: TGTGCCAGCAGGGCCGTAGCGGGGGGGCAGCACGAGCAGTACTTC. Residues: CASRAVAGGQHEQYF.